This T cell receptor (beta chain) was profiled in a study of vaccination effects on CD4 cells after COVID-19. Looking at the study overall: Post-vaccine sampling occurred a median 72 days after the second dose. Study-wide points: Marked clonal contraction of both clone types appeared late after vaccination.

Produced via immunoSEQ multiplex PCR; TCRdb's table is partial and in-frame only. The sample carries more than 15,000 clones, approximately 70% recorded once. The length of the CDR3 is 16 residues. Germline CDR1 and CDR2: SGHNT and YYREEE (reference sequence). The V end was cut by 4 bases, the J end by 2 bases, with 19 bases between. A few counts support this clone. The target antigen is unknown. Sequencing in the ViraFEST assay came after antigen-specific CD4+ T cells had been expanded with viral peptide pools, which were used to stimulate PBMC. Upon completion of about ten days in culture, CD4+ T cells were isolated. Two doses of BNT162b2 or mRNA-1273 vaccine were administered to participants.

The chain uses TRBV5-4 and TRBJ2-7; D is unresolved. The sample was CD4+ T cells from PBMCs cultured with SARS-CoV-2 spike peptides, taken after COVID-19 vaccination. The clonotype was recovered from a human donor who received a COVID-19 vaccine. CDR3 nucleotides: TGTGCCAGCAGCCCCACCCCCGGAGTGGTCCCCTACGAGCAGTACTTC. Amino acid sequence: CASSPTPGVVPYEQYF.